The TCR beta chain under discussion was sequenced for a study of human T cells and chemical hapten exposure. Across the whole study: Once 0.01% DPC had been applied to the upper back by patch test, readings were taken at 6 days. Regarding the study as a whole: The number of TCRs over 1 in 1000 frequency stayed unchanged after DPC.

This CDR3 comprises 13 residues. The V end lost 9 bases, the J end lost 1 base, and 10 bases lay between the germline ends. CDR1 LNHNV and CDR2 YYDKDF come from the germline V gene (reference sequence). Time point of the sample: patch test 1, 2 weeks after DPC sensitization. Stated treatment: therapeutic diphenylcyclopropenone sensitization with weekly scalp DPC. It was from unfractionated whole blood that total RNA was extracted. MiXCR was run by TCRdb on the RACE reads, yielding one entry per CDR3 protein. The data show 300,000 to 400,000 distinct CDR3 sequences, about 7% seen once. This clonotype was counted ten times or more. What it recognizes is unknown.

The clonotype comes from a young woman with alopecia areata. Some clones in this sample may be carry-over from other donors' samples. The sample here was whole blood, taken in connection with sensitization to the hapten diphenylcyclopropenone (DPC). This chain uses TRBV15 with TRBJ1-5, with D perhaps TRBD1 (5 bases). The CDR3 sequence: CATGGVSNQPQHF. The CDR3 DNA reads TGTGCCACGGGGGGGGTGAGCAATCAGCCCCAGCATTTT.